This record looks at one T cell receptor (beta chain) sequence and its context. Antigen: not known. This CDR3 region has 14 residues. The germline CDR1 and CDR2 sequences are LNHDA and SQIVND (reference sequence). Trimming stripped 5 bases from V and 6 bases from J, with 14 bases between. Only in-frame clones appear in the TCRdb table, and some are missing; sequencing was by immunoSEQ multiplex PCR. The table shows some 26,000 clones, with approximately 80% occurring only once. The data were obtained in a study of a mutant IDH1 vaccine in newly diagnosed glioma. The time point denotes: week 23, last vaccination. Vaccine doses each comprised 300 ug of mutant IDH1 20-mer peptide, with topical imiquimod.

The V gene is TRBV19, the J gene TRBJ2-1; D may correspond to TRBD1 or TRBD2 (5 bases each). This TCR was sampled from a woman between 25 and 40 years old with glioma. The sequenced sample was PBMCs, obtained from a glioma patient whose treatment included an IDH1 peptide vaccine. CDR3 DNA sequence: TGTGCCAGTAGTCAGGGCGCGGGCCGCAATGAGCAGTTCTTC. Translating gives CASSQGAGRNEQFF.